These 16 T cell receptor beta chains originate from one sample sequenced in a study of T cells after yellow fever vaccination. One entry per CDR3 protein, called by TCRdb with MiXCR from the 5' RACE reads. Among roughly 140,000 distinct CDR3 sequences listed, about 8% were seen once. The source was CD4+ T cells sorted from PBMCs, collected 5 days after the yellow fever booster vaccination. Receptors were obtained from a young man who received the YFV17D yellow fever vaccine.

The CDR3 loop is CASSVGPSNQPQHF. The CDR3 nucleotides are TGTGCCAGCAGCGTCGGACCTAGCAATCAGCCCCAGCATTTT. The genes are TRBV12-3 or TRBV12-4 and TRBJ1-5; no clear D. V was pared by 6 bases and J by 0 bases, with 9 bases between. The CDR3 is made up of 14 amino acids.

This clonotype has ten or more counts. The chain employs TRBV5-1 and TRBJ1-4; maybe TRBD1 (5 bases). Germline V gene sequence: CDR1 SGHRS, CDR2 YFSETQ. The CDR3 totals 14 residues. Trimming stripped 0 bases from V and 8 bases from J, with 11 bases between. CDR3 region: CASSLGAGMEKLFF. In nucleotides, the CDR3 is TGCGCCAGCAGCTTGGGGGCAGGGATGGAAAAACTGTTTTTT.

This clonotype was found many times. The chain has TRBV7-9 and TRBJ2-2, with 8 bases lining up with TRBD2. The CDR3 runs 15 residues. Trimming at V came to 1 base and at J to 4 bases, leaving 2 bases not matched to a gene. The germline CDR1 and CDR2 sequences are SEHNR and FQNEAQ (reference sequence). CDR3 loop: CASSLVSGGTGELFF. Here the CDR3 DNA reads TGTGCCAGCAGCTTAGTCAGCGGGGGCACCGGGGAGCTGTTTTTT.

This clonotype was observed many times. The V and J genes are TRBV29-1 and TRBJ2-2; 10 bases fit TRBD1. Per germline, CDR1 SQVTM and CDR2 ANQGSEA. Unmatched junction bases numbered 1, after V lost 5 bases and J lost 1 base. The CDR3 loop spans 14 amino acids. The CDR3 region is CSVWTGGNTGELFF. CDR3 DNA sequence: TGCAGCGTTTGGACAGGGGGGAACACCGGGGAGCTGTTTTTT.

Many counts were recorded for this clonotype. For the CDR3, the DNA is TGTGCCAGCAGTTTGAGGGGAGACACTGAAGCTTTCTTT. As protein: CASSLRGDTEAFF. This sequence joins TRBV28 and TRBJ1-1, with a weak D call TRBD1 (5 bases). The V end lost 3 bases, the J end lost 3 bases, and 8 bases lay between the germline ends. Germline V gene sequence: CDR1 MDHEN, CDR2 SYDVKM. This CDR3 comprises 13 residues.

This clonotype came up many times. The J gene is TRBJ2-1, the V gene TRBV4-1; D gene uncertain. V was pared by 0 bases and J by 3 bases, with 9 bases between. The length of the CDR3 is 15 residues. Per the germline V gene, CDR1 is MGHRA and CDR2 is YSYEKL. The CDR3 DNA sequence: TGCGCCAGCAGCCAAGATTTGCCTAGCTACAATGAGCAGTTCTTC. Protein: CASSQDLPSYNEQFF.

The chain has TRBV7-6 and TRBJ2-7; D is perhaps TRBD2 (5 bases). V lost 1 base and J lost 3, with 13 bases in between. The CDR3 is made up of 15 amino acids. The germline CDR1 and CDR2 sequences are SGHVS and FNYEAQ. CDR3 nucleotide sequence: TGTGCCAGCAGCTTAGGGGATCCGGGAAACTACGAGCAGTACTTC. As protein: CASSLGDPGNYEQYF.

This CDR3 reads CASSKIGQVRSGNTIYF. In nucleotides, the CDR3 is TGTGCCAGTAGTAAAATTGGACAGGTCCGCTCTGGAAACACCATATATTTT. V and J are TRBV19 and TRBJ1-3; TRBD1 matches at 7 bases. V gave up 4 bases and J gave up 0 bases; unmatched junction bases: 9. Germline lookup yields CDR1 LNHDA and CDR2 SQIVND (reference sequence). This CDR3 region has 17 residues.

The V call is TRBV4-3, the J call TRBJ2-1, with 9 bases fitting TRBD2. Trimming at V came to 4 bases and at J to 7 bases, leaving 8 bases not matched to a gene. Germline loops: CDR1 LGHNA, CDR2 YSLEER. The CDR3 has 15 residues. The CDR3 spells CASSRRLAGSNEQFF. CDR3 bases: TGCGCCAGCAGCCGGCGCCTAGCGGGATCAAATGAGCAGTTCTTC.

This clonotype has just a few counts. The V call is TRBV30, the J call TRBJ2-3; D remains unclear. The CDR3 runs to 14 residues. V lost 2 bases and J 0 bases, leaving 9 bases between the germline ends. Germline V gene lookup returns CDR1 GTSNPN and CDR2 SVGIG (reference sequence). This CDR3 reads CAWSPGDSTDTQYF. CDR3 DNA sequence: TGTGCCTGGAGTCCAGGCGATAGCACAGATACGCAGTATTTT.

This clonotype appeared many times. The rearrangement joins TRBV20-1 to TRBJ1-1; D might be TRBD1 (5 bases). CDR1 is DFQATT and CDR2 is SNEGSKA in the germline V gene (reference sequence). The CDR3 is 11 residues long. This CDR3 is CTGAVGTEAFF. As DNA, the CDR3 is TGCACCGGGGCCGTAGGCACTGAAGCTTTCTTT.

This clonotype was picked up many times. The chain recombines TRBV6-2 or TRBV6-3 with TRBJ2-2, with unresolved D. The CDR3 is 14 amino acids. Germline assignment: CDR1 MNHEY and CDR2 SVGEGT. V lost 8 bases to trimming and J lost 4 bases, with 14 bases between them. As DNA, the CDR3 is TGTGCCAGCGACCACAGAGCCGTCACCGGGGAGCTGTTTTTT. It codes for CASDHRAVTGELFF.

This clonotype showed up many times. The chain has TRBV20-1 and TRBJ2-1; D call uncertain. The CDR3 runs 11 residues. The germline V gene has CDR1 DFQATT and CDR2 SNEGSKA (reference sequence). The germline V and J ends were trimmed by 1 base and 9 bases, with 7 bases remaining between them. The CDR3, as DNA: TGCAGTGCTAGAGGAACCCTTGAGCAGTTCTTC. Translation: CSARGTLEQFF.

The chain links TRBV12-3 or TRBV12-4 to TRBJ2-3, with 13 bases matching TRBD2. The CDR3 has 18 amino acids. Trimming removed 11 bases from V and 2 bases from J; junction bases left unmatched: 16. The CDR3 here is CAFSLRTTSGRATDTQYF. The CDR3, as DNA: TGTGCCTTCAGTTTGCGTACCACTAGCGGGAGGGCCACAGATACGCAGTATTTT.

This clonotype was seen repeatedly, ten times or more. The rearrangement joins TRBV28 to TRBJ1-2; D ambiguous. This CDR3 comprises 12 residues. Trimming removed 10 bases at V and 2 bases at J, with 11 bases between. Germline V gene sequence: CDR1 MDHEN, CDR2 SYDVKM. As DNA, the CDR3 is TGTGCCACTGCCGGGCCCAACTATGGCTACACCTTC. It is translated as CATAGPNYGYTF.

In this sample, this clonotype turned up many times. The V and J genes are TRBV7-2 and TRBJ2-7; 13 nucleotides match TRBD2. This CDR3 spans 16 amino acids. Germline V gene lookup returns CDR1 SGHTA and CDR2 FQGNSA. V was pared by 3 bases and J by 4 bases, with 6 bases of the junction left unmatched. CDR3 protein: CASSFGLAGAGYEQYF. The CDR3 DNA reads TGTGCCAGCAGCTTCGGACTAGCGGGAGCTGGGTACGAGCAGTACTTC. Full variable domain (missing parts from reference TRBV7-2 and TRBJ2-7): GAGVSQSPSNKVTEKGKDVELRCDPISGHTALYWYRQSLGQGLEFLIYFQGNSAPDKSGLPSDRFSAERTGGSVSTLTIQRTQQEDSAVYLCASSFGLAGAGYEQYFGPGTRLTVT.